This T cell receptor beta chain was identified in a study of early stage breast cancer tumors. Points from the study as a whole: Unsorted bulk genomic DNA sequencing lacked pairing and functional marker data.

As to this clone: The target antigen is unknown.

Sequencing was performed with immunoSEQ multiplex PCR; in TCRdb, only in-frame clones are kept and a portion is missing. The data contain roughly 30,000 clones, around 67% of them singletons. The CDR3 is 13 amino acids. Germline CDR1 is MNHEY and CDR2 is SVGAGI. Trimming shortened V by 6 bases and J by 5 bases, and 14 bases separated the two germline ends. Material: breast tumor tissue. This TCR was recovered from a person in their twenties or thirties with breast cancer. This sequence joins TRBV6-5 and TRBJ2-7; D is unclear. The DNA of the CDR3 is TGTGCCAGCAGCCGCTTCTTAAAGGACGAGCAGTACTTC. Its translation is CASSRFLKDEQYF.